The 16 T cell receptor beta chains presented below share a single source sample, sequenced in a study of blood T cell repertoires in COVID-19. The method was immunoSEQ multiplex PCR; TCRdb's version includes in-frame clones alone and lacks a portion of them. The table records around 360,000 clones, 70% to 90% of them present only once. Sequencing was done on a sample of peripheral blood. The receptors shown here come from a woman in her twenties or thirties with COVID-19, enrolled during active disease.

The rearrangement uses TRBV12-3 or TRBV12-4 and TRBJ2-1; D is undetermined. The CDR3 consists of 11 residues. Trimming removed 5 bases at V and 6 bases at J, with 5 bases between. CDR3 coding DNA: TGTGCCAGCAGTCCTAGCAATGAGCAGTTCTTC. This translates into CASSPSNEQFF.

The chain links TRBV6-2 or TRBV6-3 to TRBJ2-5, with TRBD1 identical over 9 bases. After removal of 4 bases from V and 5 bases from J, the junction contained 14 bases not matched to a gene. Germline CDR1 MNHEY, CDR2 SVGEGT. The CDR3 consists of 17 residues. Written as DNA, the CDR3 is TGTGCCAGCAGTTGGGATCGGACAGGGGCGACGGGGGAGACCCAGTACTTC. It encodes CASSWDRTGATGETQYF.

The chain carries TRBV2 and TRBJ2-7, with TRBD2 matching over 7 bases. The ends lost 1 base at V and 10 bases at J; junction bases unmatched: 7. This CDR3 comprises 13 residues. Germline V gene lookup returns CDR1 SNHLY and CDR2 FYNNEI. CDR3 region: CASSEEWLAEQYF. For the CDR3, the DNA is TGTGCCAGCAGTGAAGAATGGCTAGCGGAACAGTACTTC.

The V and J genes are TRBV19 and TRBJ2-3, with TRBD1 matching over 8 bases. This CDR3 comprises 13 residues. V shed 5 bases, J shed 5 bases, and the junction held 3 bases outside the gene matches. The germline CDR1 and CDR2 sequences are LNHDA and SQIVND (reference sequence). CDR3 sequence reads: CASSLDREDTQYF. The CDR3 nucleotides are TGTGCCAGTAGTCTGGACAGGGAAGATACGCAGTATTTT.

This clone was seen once. The rearrangement joins TRBV27 to TRBJ1-4; D not certain. Trimming stripped 5 bases from V and 2 bases from J, with 9 bases between. Germline loops: CDR1 MNHEY, CDR2 SMNVEV (reference sequence). This CDR3 comprises 14 residues. This CDR3 reads CASSSGATNEKLFF. In nucleotides, the CDR3 is TGTGCCAGCAGTAGCGGCGCGACTAATGAAAAACTGTTTTTT.

The chain combines TRBV4-3 with TRBJ2-2, with 10 bases that match TRBD2. After removal of 0 bases from V and 3 bases from J, the junction contained 4 bases not matched to a gene. The germline V gene encodes CDR1 LGHNA and CDR2 YSLEER. The CDR3 length is 17 residues. CDR3 sequence: CASSQDWSGRDTGELFF. In nucleotides, the CDR3 is TGCGCCAGCAGCCAAGATTGGAGCGGGAGGGACACCGGGGAGCTGTTTTTT.

The V call is TRBV6-1, the J call TRBJ2-7; TRBD1 might be the D (5 bases). Trimming stripped 3 bases from V and 3 bases from J, with 15 bases between. The CDR3 length is 15 residues. Germline assignment: CDR1 MNHNS and CDR2 SASEGT. The chain's CDR3 is CASSERFGQGYEQYF. The CDR3 bases are TGTGCCAGCAGTGAGCGGTTCGGACAAGGCTACGAGCAGTACTTC.

This chain connects TRBV5-1 to TRBJ2-1; 7 bases are shared with TRBD2. V was clipped by 1 base and J by 5 bases; unmatched bases: 6. This CDR3 contains 15 residues. CDR1 and CDR2 from the germline V gene are SGHRS and YFSETQ. This CDR3 is CASSLRASGHNEQFF. The CDR3 DNA reads as TGCGCCAGCAGCTTGCGGGCTAGCGGACACAATGAGCAGTTCTTC.

The chain is built from TRBV5-5 and TRBJ2-1; the match to TRBD2 covers 13 bases. The CDR3 runs 19 residues. Germline V gene lookup returns CDR1 SGHKS and CDR2 YYEKEE (reference sequence). The junction had 10 bases not matched to a gene; V was cut back by 2 bases and J by 2 bases. CDR3 coding DNA: TGTGCCAGCAGCTTTTCCGGGACTAGCGGGATGGTACCCTACAATGAGCAGTTCTTC. Its translation: CASSFSGTSGMVPYNEQFF. The variable domain in full, completed from reference TRBV5-5 and TRBJ2-1, reads DAGVTQSPTHLIKTRGQQVTLRCSPISGHKSVSWYQQVLGQGPQFIFQYYEKEERGRGNFPDRFSARQFPNYSSELNVNALLLGDSALYLCASSFSGTSGMVPYNEQFFGPGTRLTVL.

This sequence joins TRBV6-1 and TRBJ2-4; 7 nucleotides align to TRBD1. There are 13 residues in the CDR3. Germline V gene sequence: CDR1 MNHNS, CDR2 SASEGT. V trimming: 2 bases; J trimming: 8 bases; junction bases outside the gene matches: 3. The CDR3 loop is CASSERGHYIQYF. For the CDR3, the DNA is TGTGCCAGCAGTGAAAGGGGGCATTACATTCAGTACTTC.

CDR3 sequence: CASSPRQGAADGYTF. As DNA, the CDR3 is TGTGCCAGCAGTCCTCGACAGGGGGCAGCGGATGGCTACACCTTC. The J gene is TRBJ1-2, the V gene TRBV28; 10 nucleotides align to TRBD1. The CDR3 covers 15 residues. V was clipped by 5 bases and J by 6 bases; unmatched bases: 9. Germline assignment: CDR1 MDHEN and CDR2 SYDVKM.

The chain has TRBV19 and TRBJ1-5; 7 bases match TRBD1. With 5 bases clipped from V and 1 base from J, the junction kept 5 bases outside the gene matches. The CDR3 sequence is 15 residues long. Germline V CDR1 and CDR2: LNHDA, SQIVND (reference sequence). CDR3 DNA: TGTGCCAGTAGTTCTCAACAGGGGAGCAATCAGCCCCAGCATTTT. Encoded protein: CASSSQQGSNQPQHF.

The chain links TRBV28 to TRBJ1-1; 7 bases map to TRBD1. The J segment lost 1 base and the V segment lost 5 bases, leaving 7 bases of the junction unmatched. This CDR3 spans 15 amino acids. The germline gives CDR1 MDHEN, CDR2 SYDVKM. CDR3 residues: CASSTTGTENTEAFF. The DNA for the CDR3 is TGTGCCAGCAGTACCACCGGGACAGAGAACACTGAAGCTTTCTTT.

This clone was seen only once. The J gene is TRBJ2-7, the V gene TRBV10-3; TRBD1 matches at 7 bases. This CDR3 contains 13 residues. Germline V gives CDR1 ENHRY, CDR2 SYGVKD. V shed 8 bases, J shed 2 bases, and the junction held 6 bases outside the gene matches. CDR3 nucleotide sequence: TGTGCCATCGGTCAGGGGGTCCCCTACGAGCAGTACTTC. It codes for CAIGQGVPYEQYF.

The gene calls are TRBV2 and TRBJ2-1, with D perhaps TRBD2 (6 bases). The CDR3 has 15 amino acids. Trimming cost V 6 bases and J 7 bases, with 19 bases left between them. Germline lookup yields CDR1 SNHLY and CDR2 FYNNEI. DNA for the CDR3: TGTGCCAGCAGGCGTCGGCGGGACCTCGGGAATGAGCAGTTCTTC. Translated: CASRRRRDLGNEQFF.

The chain has TRBV4-1 and TRBJ2-7, with 9 nucleotides matching TRBD2. V lost 6 bases to trimming and J lost 1 base; unmatched junction nucleotides: 10. The CDR3 is 16 residues long. Germline V CDR1 and CDR2: MGHRA, YSYEKL. Here the CDR3 reads CASRLSSSGASYEQYF. DNA of the CDR3: TGCGCCAGCAGACTAAGCTCTAGCGGGGCGTCCTACGAGCAGTACTTC.